The 10 T cell receptor beta chains listed next were all sequenced from one sample in a study of blood T cells in healthy people across ages. Primed by a sample-barcoded 5' primer and a J-beta primer mix, a second PCR proceeded for about 6 to 11 cycles. Via MiXCR, TCRdb re-called the 5' RACE reads, giving one row per CDR3 protein. The sample includes around 800,000 distinct CDR3 sequences, 35% to 50% of them seen just once. The sequenced sample was blood. The receptor set was obtained from an elderly man in good health.

This clonotype was counted between two and nine times. CDR3 nucleotide sequence: TGTGCCAGCAGCTTAGACGACAGCACAGATACGCAGTATTTT. Translation gives CASSLDDSTDTQYF. The rearrangement links TRBV7-2 to TRBJ2-3, with no clear D. V lost 1 base and J 0 bases, leaving 5 bases between the germline ends. The CDR3 totals 14 residues. Per the germline V gene, CDR1 is SGHTA and CDR2 is FQGNSA.

Details on this clonotype: The junction and the germline gene differ at one end; a read error may be behind it. This chain uses TRBV12-3 or TRBV12-4 with TRBJ2-6; D tentatively fits TRBD1 or TRBD2 (5 bases each). The CDR3 consists of 16 residues. The CDR3 here is CASSLPGTIGAYVLTF. Written as DNA, the CDR3 is TGTGCCAGCAGTTTACCAGGGACGATCGGGGCCTACGTCCTGACTTTC.

The V call is TRBV29-1, the J call TRBJ2-5, with a tentative D call TRBD2 (6 bases). V lost 6 bases, J lost 5 bases, and 13 bases lay in between. Germline CDR1 is SQVTM and CDR2 is ANQGSEA. This CDR3 comprises 12 residues. Written as DNA, the CDR3 is TGCAGCGTCGACCCCCGGGGGGAGACCCAGTACTTC. It translates to CSVDPRGETQYF.

J is TRBJ2-5 and V is TRBV12-3 or TRBV12-4, with 9 bases identical to TRBD1. V was pared by 4 bases and J by 11 bases, with 8 bases of the junction left unmatched. CDR3 length: 13 residues. CDR3 amino acids: CASSYRGQALQYF. The CDR3 DNA follows: TGTGCCAGCAGTTACAGGGGGCAGGCTTTGCAGTACTTC.

For this clonotype: A much larger clone sits a single nucleotide away, making a read error possible. The V and J genes are TRBV25-1 and TRBJ1-6, with TRBD1 matching 8 bases. CDR1 and CDR2 from the germline V gene are MGHDK and SYGVNS. The CDR3 is made up of 15 amino acids. V shed 4 bases and J 8 bases; nucleotides not matched to a gene: 7. CDR3 DNA sequence: TGTGCCAGCAGTGGTGACAGGGGATTGGATTCACCCCTCCACTTT. It encodes CASSGDRGLDSPLHF. Based on the CDR3 plus reference TRBV25-1 and TRBJ1-6, the full variable domain is EADIYQTPRYLVIGTGKKITLECSQTMGHDKMYWYQQDPGMELHLIHYSYGVNSTEKGDLSSESTVSRIRTEHFPLTLESARPSHTSQYLCASSGDRGLDSPLHFGNGTRLTVT.

V gene TRBV2 combines with J gene TRBJ2-7; maybe TRBD1 (6 bases). The germline V and J ends were trimmed by 5 bases and 6 bases, with 14 bases remaining between them. This CDR3 has 13 residues. Germline V lookup: CDR1 SNHLY, CDR2 FYNNEI. In DNA form, the CDR3 reads TGTGCCAGCAGTCAAACTACAGGGTCCGAGCAGTACTTC. It is translated as CASSQTTGSEQYF.

The chain links TRBV12-3 or TRBV12-4 to TRBJ2-3; perhaps TRBD1 as D (6 bases). The CDR3 contains 15 residues. The ends were cut back, 5 bases at V and 11 bases at J, with 23 bases in the middle. CDR3 sequence: CASSDDRLGADVQYF. In nucleotides, the CDR3 is TGTGCCAGCAGTGACGACAGGCTGGGAGCAGATGTGCAGTATTTT.

The chain employs TRBV7-9 and TRBJ2-7, with TRBD2 identical over 9 bases. This CDR3 is 15 amino acids long. The junction had 12 bases not matched to a gene; V was cut back by 5 bases and J by 7 bases. CDR1 is SEHNR and CDR2 is FQNEAQ in the germline V gene (reference sequence). CDR3 amino acids: CASSARLAANNEQYF. In DNA, the CDR3 is TGTGCCAGCAGCGCTCGACTAGCGGCCAACAATGAGCAGTACTTC.

This chain links TRBV6-6 with TRBJ2-1, with unresolved D. With 7 bases removed from V and 4 bases from J, the gap between germline ends came to 14 bases. From germline, CDR1 is MNHNY and CDR2 SVGAGI (reference sequence). The CDR3 is made up of 14 amino acids. CDR3 bases: TGTGCCAGCACCGGGCCGGAGAGGTACAATGAGCAGTTCTTC. It yields the protein CASTGPERYNEQFF.

J is TRBJ2-7 and V is TRBV20-1; D is unclear. V was pared by 0 bases and J by 7 bases, with 13 bases between. Per the germline V gene, CDR1 is DFQATT and CDR2 is SNEGSKA (reference sequence). The CDR3 covers 13 residues. Here the CDR3 reads CSARDGRREEQYF. Written as DNA, the CDR3 is TGCAGTGCTAGAGATGGCAGGCGAGAGGAGCAGTACTTC.